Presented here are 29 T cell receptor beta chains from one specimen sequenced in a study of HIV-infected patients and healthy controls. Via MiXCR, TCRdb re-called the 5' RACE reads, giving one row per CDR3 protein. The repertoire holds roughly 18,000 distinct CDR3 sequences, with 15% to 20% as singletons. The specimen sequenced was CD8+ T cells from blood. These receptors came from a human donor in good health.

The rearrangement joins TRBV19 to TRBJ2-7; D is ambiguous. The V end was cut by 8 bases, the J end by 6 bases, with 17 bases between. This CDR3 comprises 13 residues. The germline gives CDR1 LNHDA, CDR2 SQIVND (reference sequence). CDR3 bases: TGTGCCAGTTCGCCGTCATATATCCTCGAGCAGTACTTC. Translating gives CASSPSYILEQYF.

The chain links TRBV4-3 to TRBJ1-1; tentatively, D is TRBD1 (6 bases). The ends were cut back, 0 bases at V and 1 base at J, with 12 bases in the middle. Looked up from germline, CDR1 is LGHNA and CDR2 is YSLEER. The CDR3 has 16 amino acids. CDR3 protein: CASSQDRTGWNTEAFF. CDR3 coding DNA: TGCGCCAGCAGCCAAGATAGAACAGGGTGGAACACTGAAGCTTTCTTT.

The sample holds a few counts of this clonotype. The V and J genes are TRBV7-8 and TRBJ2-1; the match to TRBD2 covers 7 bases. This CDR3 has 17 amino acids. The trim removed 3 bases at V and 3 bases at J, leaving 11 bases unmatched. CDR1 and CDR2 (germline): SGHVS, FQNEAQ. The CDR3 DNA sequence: TGTGCCAGCAGCTTTAGGCCCGGGGGGAGTTTCTACAATGAGCAGTTCTTC. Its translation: CASSFRPGGSFYNEQFF.

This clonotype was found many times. The CDR3 DNA sequence: TGTGCCAGCAGTTCACTAGCCGCCTACAATGAGCAGTTCTTC. This encodes CASSSLAAYNEQFF. This chain joins TRBV6-5 and TRBJ2-1, with D possibly TRBD2 on 6 matching bases. This CDR3 contains 14 residues. Germline assignment: CDR1 MNHEY and CDR2 SVGAGI. The V gene lost 4 bases and the J gene lost 2 bases, with 9 bases spanning the gap.

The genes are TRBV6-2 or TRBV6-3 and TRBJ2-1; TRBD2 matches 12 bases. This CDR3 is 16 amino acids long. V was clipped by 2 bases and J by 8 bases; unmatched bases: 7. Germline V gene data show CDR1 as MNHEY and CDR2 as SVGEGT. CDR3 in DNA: TGTGCCAGCAGTTACCCGATGGGACTAGCGGGCGATGAGCAGTTCTTC. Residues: CASSYPMGLAGDEQFF.

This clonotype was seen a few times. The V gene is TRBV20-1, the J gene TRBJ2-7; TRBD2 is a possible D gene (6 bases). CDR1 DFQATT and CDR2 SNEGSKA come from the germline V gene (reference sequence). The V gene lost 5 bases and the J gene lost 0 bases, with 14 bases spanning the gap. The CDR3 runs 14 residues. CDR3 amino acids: CSAPIGRDSYEQYF. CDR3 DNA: TGCAGTGCTCCCATCGGGCGGGACTCCTACGAGCAGTACTTC.

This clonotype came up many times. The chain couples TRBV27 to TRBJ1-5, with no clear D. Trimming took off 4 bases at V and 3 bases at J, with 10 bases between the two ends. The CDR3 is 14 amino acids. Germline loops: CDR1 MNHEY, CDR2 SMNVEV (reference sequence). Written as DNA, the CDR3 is TGTGCCAGCAGTTCGAGTGGCTACAATCAGCCCCAGCATTTT. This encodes CASSSSGYNQPQHF.

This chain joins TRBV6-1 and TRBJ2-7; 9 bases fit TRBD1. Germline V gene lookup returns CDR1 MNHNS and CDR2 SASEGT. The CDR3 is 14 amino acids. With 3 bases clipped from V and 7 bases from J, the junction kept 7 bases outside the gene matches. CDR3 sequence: CASSDWDRVQEQYF. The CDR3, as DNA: TGTGCCAGCAGTGATTGGGACAGGGTGCAAGAGCAGTACTTC.

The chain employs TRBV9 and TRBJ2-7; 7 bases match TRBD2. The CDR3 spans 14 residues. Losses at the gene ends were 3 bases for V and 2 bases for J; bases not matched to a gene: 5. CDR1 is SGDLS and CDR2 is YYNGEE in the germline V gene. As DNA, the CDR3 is TGTGCCAGCAGCGAAACGGGAGGCGCCTACGAGCAGTACTTC. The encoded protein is CASSETGGAYEQYF.

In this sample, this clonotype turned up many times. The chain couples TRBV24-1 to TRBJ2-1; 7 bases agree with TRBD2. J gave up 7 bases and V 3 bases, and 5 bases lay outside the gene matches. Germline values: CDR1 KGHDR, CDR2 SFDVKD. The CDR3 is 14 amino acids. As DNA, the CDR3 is TGTGCCACCAGTGATCAGACTAGCCATAATGAGCAGTTCTTC. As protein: CATSDQTSHNEQFF.

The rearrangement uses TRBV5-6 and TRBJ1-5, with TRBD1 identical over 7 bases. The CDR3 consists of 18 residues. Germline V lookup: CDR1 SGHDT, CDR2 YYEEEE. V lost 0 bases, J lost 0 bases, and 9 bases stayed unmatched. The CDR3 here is CASSLGQGSASSNQPQHF. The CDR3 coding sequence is TGTGCCAGCAGCTTGGGACAGGGCTCAGCTAGTAGCAATCAGCCCCAGCATTTT.

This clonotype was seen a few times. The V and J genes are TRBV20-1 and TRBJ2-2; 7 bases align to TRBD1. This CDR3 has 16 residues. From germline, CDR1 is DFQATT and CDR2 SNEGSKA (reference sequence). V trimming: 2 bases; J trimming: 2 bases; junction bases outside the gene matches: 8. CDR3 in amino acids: CSARPTGVVNTGELFF. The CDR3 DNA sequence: TGCAGTGCTAGACCCACAGGGGTAGTTAACACCGGGGAGCTGTTTTTT.

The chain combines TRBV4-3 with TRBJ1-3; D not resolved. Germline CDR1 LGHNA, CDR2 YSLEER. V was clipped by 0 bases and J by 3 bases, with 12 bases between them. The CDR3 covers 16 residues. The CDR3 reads CASSQDEAIIGNTIYF. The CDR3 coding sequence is TGCGCCAGCAGCCAAGATGAGGCTATTATTGGAAACACCATATATTTT.

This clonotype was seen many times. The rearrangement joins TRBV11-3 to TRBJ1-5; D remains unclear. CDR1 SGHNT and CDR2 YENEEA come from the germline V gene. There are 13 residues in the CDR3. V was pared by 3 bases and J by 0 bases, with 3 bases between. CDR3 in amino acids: CASSFYSNQPQHF. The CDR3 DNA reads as TGTGCCAGCAGCTTTTATAGCAATCAGCCCCAGCATTTT.

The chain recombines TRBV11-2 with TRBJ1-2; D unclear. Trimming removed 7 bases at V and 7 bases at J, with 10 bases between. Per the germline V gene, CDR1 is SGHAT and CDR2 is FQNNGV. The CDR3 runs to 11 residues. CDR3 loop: CASTQDGGYTF. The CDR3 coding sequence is TGTGCCAGCACCCAGGACGGTGGCTACACCTTC.

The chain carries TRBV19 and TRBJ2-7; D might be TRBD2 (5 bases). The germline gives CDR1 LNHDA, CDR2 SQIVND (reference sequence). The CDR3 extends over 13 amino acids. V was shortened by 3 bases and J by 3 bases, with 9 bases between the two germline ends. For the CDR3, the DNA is TGTGCCAGTAGTATGGCAGAGGGCTACGAGCAGTACTTC. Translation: CASSMAEGYEQYF.

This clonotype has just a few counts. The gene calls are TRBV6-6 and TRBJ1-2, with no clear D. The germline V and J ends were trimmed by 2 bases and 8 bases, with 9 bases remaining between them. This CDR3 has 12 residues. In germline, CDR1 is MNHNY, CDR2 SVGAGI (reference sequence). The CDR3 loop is CASSYGPGGYTF. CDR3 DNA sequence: TGTGCCAGCAGTTACGGGCCGGGGGGCTACACCTTC.

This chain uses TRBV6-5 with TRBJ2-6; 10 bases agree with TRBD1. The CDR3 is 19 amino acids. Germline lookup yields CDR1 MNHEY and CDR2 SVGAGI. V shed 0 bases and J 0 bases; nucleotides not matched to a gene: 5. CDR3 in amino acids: CASSYSGTGALSGANVLTF. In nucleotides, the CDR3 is TGTGCCAGCAGTTACTCGGGGACAGGGGCCCTCTCTGGGGCCAACGTCCTGACTTTC.

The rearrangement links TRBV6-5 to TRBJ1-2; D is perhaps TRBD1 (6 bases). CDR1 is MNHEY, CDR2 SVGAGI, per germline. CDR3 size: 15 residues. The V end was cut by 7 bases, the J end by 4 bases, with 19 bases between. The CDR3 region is CASIDTGMRTYGYTF. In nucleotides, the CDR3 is TGTGCCAGCATCGATACAGGGATGCGGACCTATGGCTACACCTTC.

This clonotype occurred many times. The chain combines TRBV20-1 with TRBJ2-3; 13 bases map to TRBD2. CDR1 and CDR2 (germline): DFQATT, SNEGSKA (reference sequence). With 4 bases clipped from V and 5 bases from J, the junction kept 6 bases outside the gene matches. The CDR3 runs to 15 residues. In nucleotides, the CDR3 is TGCAGTGCTAAAGGGACTAGCGGGGAGATAGATACGCAGTATTTT. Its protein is CSAKGTSGEIDTQYF.

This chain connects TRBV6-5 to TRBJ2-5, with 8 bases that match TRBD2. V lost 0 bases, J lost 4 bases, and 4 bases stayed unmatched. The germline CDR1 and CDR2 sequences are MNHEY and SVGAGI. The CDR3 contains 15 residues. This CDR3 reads CASSYSSGILETQYF. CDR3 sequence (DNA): TGTGCCAGCAGTTACTCTAGCGGGATCTTAGAGACCCAGTACTTC.

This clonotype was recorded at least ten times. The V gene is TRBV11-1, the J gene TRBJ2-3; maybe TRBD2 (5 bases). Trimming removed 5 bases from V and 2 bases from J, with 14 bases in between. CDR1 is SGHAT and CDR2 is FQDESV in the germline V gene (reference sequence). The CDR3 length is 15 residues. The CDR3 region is CASSRRSGLTDTQYF. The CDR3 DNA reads TGTGCCAGCAGCCGGAGGTCTGGCCTCACAGATACGCAGTATTTT.

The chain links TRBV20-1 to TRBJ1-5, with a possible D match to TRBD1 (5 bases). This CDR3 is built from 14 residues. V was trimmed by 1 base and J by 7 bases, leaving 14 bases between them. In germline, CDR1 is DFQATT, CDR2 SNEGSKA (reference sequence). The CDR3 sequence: CSARGRGAWQPQHF. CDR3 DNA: TGCAGTGCTAGAGGCCGGGGCGCTTGGCAGCCCCAGCATTTT.

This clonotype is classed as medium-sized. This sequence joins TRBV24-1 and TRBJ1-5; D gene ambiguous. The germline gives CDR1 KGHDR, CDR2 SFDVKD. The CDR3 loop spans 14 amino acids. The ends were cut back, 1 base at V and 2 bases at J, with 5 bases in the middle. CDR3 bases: TGTGCCACCAGTGATTTAGTCGGCAATCAGCCCCAGCATTTT. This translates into CATSDLVGNQPQHF.

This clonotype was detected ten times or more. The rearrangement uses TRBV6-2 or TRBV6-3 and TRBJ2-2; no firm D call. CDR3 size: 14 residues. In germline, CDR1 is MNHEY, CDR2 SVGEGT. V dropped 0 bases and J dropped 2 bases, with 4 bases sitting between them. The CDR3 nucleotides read TGTGCCAGCAGTTACTCGGACAACACCGGGGAGCTGTTTTTT. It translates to CASSYSDNTGELFF.

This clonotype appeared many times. CDR3 in DNA: TGTGCCAGCAGGCTAGGCGCTAACTATGGCTACACCTTC. Protein product: CASRLGANYGYTF. The V and J genes are TRBV27 and TRBJ1-2; D gene uncertain. CDR1 MNHEY and CDR2 SMNVEV come from the germline V gene (reference sequence). The CDR3 is 13 residues long. V lost 6 bases to trimming and J lost 0 bases, with 8 bases between them.

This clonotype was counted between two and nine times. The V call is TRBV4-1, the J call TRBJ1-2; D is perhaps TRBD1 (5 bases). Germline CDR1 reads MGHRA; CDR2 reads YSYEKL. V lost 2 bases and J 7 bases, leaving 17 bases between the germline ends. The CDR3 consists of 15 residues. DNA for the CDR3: TGCGCCAGCAGCCAATTCGCAGGCCAGGGTGGTGGCTACACCTTC. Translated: CASSQFAGQGGGYTF.

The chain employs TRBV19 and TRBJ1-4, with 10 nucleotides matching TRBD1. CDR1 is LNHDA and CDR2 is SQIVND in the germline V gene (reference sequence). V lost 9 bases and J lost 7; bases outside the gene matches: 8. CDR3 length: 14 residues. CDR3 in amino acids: CASHGQGETEKLFF. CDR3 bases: TGTGCCAGCCATGGACAGGGGGAAACTGAAAAACTGTTTTTT. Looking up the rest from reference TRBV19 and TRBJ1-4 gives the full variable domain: DGGITQSPKYLFRKEGQNVTLSCEQNLNHDAMYWYRQDPGQGLRLIYYSQIVNDFQKGDIAEGYSVSREKKESFPLTVTSAQKNPTAFYLCASHGQGETEKLFFGSGTQLSVL.

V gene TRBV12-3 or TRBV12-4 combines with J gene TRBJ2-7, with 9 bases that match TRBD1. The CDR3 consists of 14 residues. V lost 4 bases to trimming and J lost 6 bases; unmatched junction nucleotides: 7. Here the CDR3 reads CASSSWGQGGEQYF. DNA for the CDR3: TGTGCCAGCAGTTCCTGGGGACAGGGAGGCGAGCAGTACTTC.